The 10 T cell receptor beta chains listed next were all sequenced from one sample in a study of low-dose radiotherapy and immunotherapy resistance in tumors. First-strand cDNA used TRAV- and TRBV-specific primers, covering alpha and beta chains. The authors amplified TCRs for around 20 PCR cycles with a constant-region primer and a V-primer adapter. TCRdb processed the reads anew with MiXCR; each CDR3 protein has one entry. The sample includes some 10,000 distinct CDR3 sequences, 69% seen only once; the top ten take approximately 6.5%. The receptors come from a human donor with advanced metastatic prostate, ovarian, gallbladder or colorectal cancer (not recorded which). This table probably holds off-target reads from a library built for another chain.

The J gene is TRBJ2-5, the V gene TRBV2, with D perhaps TRBD2 (5 bases). Germline V lookup: CDR1 SNHLY, CDR2 FYNNEI. This CDR3 spans 12 amino acids. Trimming cost V 2 bases and J 12 bases, with 13 bases left between them. The CDR3 nucleotides read TGTGCCAGCAGTGAATCGGGTAGCGAGAAGTACTTC. Translated: CASSESGSEKYF.

The sample holds a few counts of this clonotype. V is TRBV7-3 and J is TRBJ2-1, with 7 bases fitting TRBD2. V lost 5 bases and J lost 9; bases outside the gene matches: 7. CDR1 is SGHTA and CDR2 is FQGTGA in the germline V gene. This CDR3 region has 13 residues. CDR3 DNA sequence: TGTGCCAGCAGCCCCCGACTAGCCGGTGAGCAGTTCTTC. This encodes CASSPRLAGEQFF.

The V and J genes are TRBV5-1 and TRBJ2-1; D tentatively fits TRBD1 or TRBD2 (5 bases each). CDR1 and CDR2 from the germline V gene are SGHRS and YFSETQ. This CDR3 contains 13 residues. Trimming left V 4 bases short and J 4 bases short, with 9 bases between. The CDR3 DNA reads as TGCGCCAGCAGCGAGGGGAAATACAATGAGCAGTTCTTC. This codes for CASSEGKYNEQFF.

V and J are TRBV5-1 and TRBJ2-1, with TRBD1 matching 8 bases. V trimming: 3 bases; J trimming: 10 bases; junction bases outside the gene matches: 9. This CDR3 has 14 residues. Germline V gene data show CDR1 as SGHRS and CDR2 as YFSETQ. CDR3 in DNA: TGCGCCAGCAGCTCAAGGACAGGGCGCAGGGAGCAGTTCTTC. It codes for CASSSRTGRREQFF. Drawing the rest from reference TRBV5-1 and TRBJ2-1, the complete variable domain is KAGVTQTPRYLIKTRGQQVTLSCSPISGHRSVSWYQQTPGQGLQFLFEYFSETQRNKGNFPGRFSGRQFSNSRSEMNVSTLELGDSALYLCASSSRTGRREQFFGPGTRLTVL.

This chain uses TRBV7-2 with TRBJ2-6; the D is unclear. Looked up from germline, CDR1 is SGHTA and CDR2 is FQGNSA. The CDR3 is 15 residues long. Between the trimmed V and J ends, which lost 2 bases and 0 bases, there was a span of 5 bases. CDR3 loop: CASSLWNSGANVLTF. DNA of the CDR3: TGTGCCAGCAGCTTATGGAACTCTGGGGCCAACGTCCTGACTTTC.

V and J are TRBV28 and TRBJ1-1; D might be TRBD1 (6 bases). Germline V lookup: CDR1 MDHEN, CDR2 SYDVKM. The CDR3 has 12 residues. V gave up 8 bases and J gave up 7 bases, with 14 bases separating them. CDR3 DNA: TGTGCCAGCCATGACAGGCTCCTTGAAGCTTTCTTT. Translated: CASHDRLLEAFF.

This clonotype occurred a few times. V usage is TRBV6-6 and J usage is TRBJ1-1, with 8 bases lining up with TRBD1. Germline assignment: CDR1 MNHNY and CDR2 SVGAGI (reference sequence). This CDR3 is built from 14 residues. V trimming: 5 bases; J trimming: 2 bases; junction bases outside the gene matches: 4. The CDR3 DNA is TGTGCCAGCAGTCAAGGACAGGGAAACACTGAAGCTTTCTTT. Protein: CASSQGQGNTEAFF.

The genes are TRBV28 and TRBJ2-1, with 7 bases lining up with TRBD1. CDR1 MDHEN and CDR2 SYDVKM come from the germline V gene. This CDR3 spans 13 amino acids. V gave up 5 bases and J gave up 9 bases; unmatched junction bases: 7. CDR3 sequence (DNA): TGTGCCAGCAGTGCCACGACAGGGTTTGAGCAGTTCTTC. As protein: CASSATTGFEQFF.

The chain carries TRBV30 and TRBJ2-7; the match to TRBD2 covers 9 bases. The ends lost 3 bases at V and 3 bases at J; junction bases unmatched: 6. This CDR3 has 14 residues. Per the germline V gene, CDR1 is GTSNPN and CDR2 is SVGIG (reference sequence). The CDR3 region is CAWSAGLAGYEQYF. The CDR3 DNA reads as TGTGCCTGGAGCGCGGGACTAGCAGGCTACGAGCAGTACTTC. Together with reference TRBV30 and TRBJ2-7, the CDR3 gives the full variable domain: SQTIHQWPATLVQPVGSPLSLECTVEGTSNPNLYWYRQAAGRGLQLLFYSVGIGQISSEVPQNLSASRPQDRQFILSSKKLLLSDSGFYLCAWSAGLAGYEQYFGPGTRLTVT.

The chain employs TRBV5-6 and TRBJ1-4; no reliable D call. Germline values: CDR1 SGHDT, CDR2 YYEEEE. The CDR3 runs to 12 residues. Trimming left V 0 bases short and J 12 bases short, with 9 bases between. The CDR3 sequence is CASSLGPGQLFF. The CDR3 DNA reads as TGTGCCAGCAGCTTGGGGCCGGGTCAACTGTTTTTT.